The 15 T cell receptor beta chains presented below share a single source sample, sequenced in a study of post-analysis software for immune sequencing data. Points from the study as a whole: Patients carried five TRBV segments more frequently than controls did, and TRBV5-6, TRBV5-1 and TRBV20-1 were among them.

Antigens for these TCRs are unknown. Unique molecular identifiers were present in the TCR beta cDNA libraries. Each CDR3 protein is one row after TCRdb ran MiXCR on the PCR reads. The table shows under 900,000 distinct CDR3 sequences, with approximately 53% occurring only once. The sample consisted of blood. The source is a girl between 5 and 17 years old with multiple sclerosis.

The rearrangement links TRBV7-9 to TRBJ2-6; 7 bases fit TRBD1. In germline, CDR1 is SEHNR, CDR2 FQNEAQ (reference sequence). V was clipped by 11 bases and J by 4 bases; unmatched bases: 11. The length of the CDR3 is 15 residues. The CDR3 loop is CAPIKGAEGANVLTF. The CDR3 bases are TGTGCCCCTATAAAGGGGGCGGAGGGGGCCAACGTCCTGACTTTC.

Remarks on this clonotype: One junction end does not reproduce the germline sequence, and a read error may be involved. V gene TRBV5-1 combines with J gene TRBJ2-1; 8 bases agree with TRBD1. Germline loops: CDR1 SGHRS, CDR2 YFSETQ. The CDR3 spans 13 residues. The CDR3 bases are TGCGCCAGCAGCTCCCGGACAGGGAGTGAGCAGTTCTTT. Protein: CASSSRTGSEQFF.

This clonotype was counted at least ten times. The rearrangement joins TRBV27 to TRBJ1-6; D is undetermined. V shed 4 bases and J shed 4 bases, with 8 bases lying between them. This CDR3 has 14 amino acids. CDR1 and CDR2 (germline): MNHEY, SMNVEV (reference sequence). The CDR3 here is CASSSPAYNSPLHF. The CDR3 bases are TGTGCCAGCAGTTCCCCGGCATATAATTCACCCCTCCACTTT.

There are a few counts of this clonotype. V gene TRBV5-8 combines with J gene TRBJ1-2; unclear D gene. This CDR3 has 12 residues. Looked up from germline, CDR1 is SGHTS and CDR2 is YDEGEE. Trimming left V 1 base short and J 8 bases short, with 9 bases between. The CDR3 DNA sequence: TGTGCCAGCAGCTTGTTGGCCAGGGGCTACACCTTC. Amino acid sequence: CASSLLARGYTF.

A remark on this clonotype: A read error may be the cause here, since a much bigger clone is one base away. This chain uses TRBV20-1 with TRBJ2-7, with D maybe TRBD2 (5 bases). Between the trimmed V and J ends, which lost 3 bases and 3 bases, there was a span of 9 bases. This CDR3 is built from 12 residues. Per the germline V gene, CDR1 is DFQATT and CDR2 is SNEGSKA (reference sequence). Here the CDR3 reads CSASGRNYEQYF. CDR3 nucleotides: TGCAGTGCTAGTGGGAGAAACTACGAGCAGTACTTC.

This clonotype has just a few counts. The chain uses TRBV29-1 and TRBJ1-1; 10 positions agree with TRBD1. The germline CDR1 and CDR2 sequences are SQVTM and ANQGSEA. J lost 5 bases, V lost 7 bases, and 7 bases had no gene match. The CDR3 runs 13 residues. The CDR3 DNA follows: TGCAGCGCCGTGACAGGGGGCCATACTGAAGCTTTCTTT. Translated, it gives CSAVTGGHTEAFF.

This rearrangement joins TRBV19 to TRBJ2-2; 7 nucleotides agree with TRBD1. The V and J ends lost 7 bases and 0 bases, in that order; junction bases with no gene match: 8. From germline, CDR1 is LNHDA and CDR2 SQIVND (reference sequence). There are 16 residues in the CDR3. CDR3 nucleotides: TGTGCCAGTACCCAAAAGGGGGCGTCGAACACCGGGGAGCTGTTTTTT. Translating gives CASTQKGASNTGELFF.

The rearrangement uses TRBV29-1 and TRBJ1-2, with D possibly matching TRBD1 (5 bases). CDR3 length: 12 amino acids. CDR1 SQVTM and CDR2 ANQGSEA come from the germline V gene. The CDR3 loop reads CTGTRGLDGYTF. The CDR3, as DNA: TGCACCGGGACGAGAGGGCTCGATGGCTACACCTTC.

The chain combines TRBV6-6 with TRBJ2-7; D is perhaps TRBD2 (5 bases). CDR3 size: 14 residues. Per germline, CDR1 MNHNY and CDR2 SVGAGI (reference sequence). The CDR3: CVSGNGNSAYEQYF. The CDR3 DNA sequence: TGTGTCTCCGGGAACGGGAACTCTGCCTACGAGCAGTACTTC.

CDR3 amino acids: CAWSQQGGETQYF. The CDR3 region has the DNA TGTGCCTGGAGTCAGCAAGGGGGAGAGACCCAGTACTTC. This chain connects TRBV30 to TRBJ2-5, with D possibly TRBD1 on 6 matching bases. This CDR3 comprises 13 residues. Per germline, CDR1 GTSNPN and CDR2 SVGIG (reference sequence). The V gene lost 2 bases and the J gene lost 4 bases, with 11 bases spanning the gap. Combining the CDR3 with reference TRBV30 and TRBJ2-5 gives the whole variable domain SQTIHQWPATLVQPVGSPLSLECTVEGTSNPNLYWYRQAAGRGLQLLFYSVGIGQISSEVPQNLSASRPQDRQFILSSKKLLLSDSGFYLCAWSQQGGETQYFGPGTRLLVL.

This clonotype was seen a handful of times. The CDR3 loop is CSARQGPNYEQYF. The CDR3 nucleotides are TGCAGTGCTAGACAGGGGCCCAACTACGAGCAGTACTTC. The chain recombines TRBV20-1 with TRBJ2-7, with D maybe TRBD1 (6 bases). Germline CDR1 and CDR2: DFQATT and SNEGSKA (reference sequence). Deletions cut 2 bases from V and 3 bases from J, with 11 bases between. The CDR3 consists of 13 residues.

Regarding this clonotype: The CDR3 end shows no conserved phenylalanine or tryptophan, and so a read error is likely. Here the CDR3 reads CASSLVQGRNNEQFC. CDR3 nucleotide sequence: TGCGCCAGCAGCTTAGTACAGGGGAGGAACAATGAGCAGTTCTGC. The chain recombines TRBV5-1 with TRBJ2-1; possible D gene TRBD1, 7 bases. Germline loops: CDR1 SGHRS, CDR2 YFSETQ. This CDR3 spans 15 amino acids. V dropped 2 bases and J dropped 5 bases, with 14 bases sitting between them.

This clonotype turned up a few times. The rearrangement links TRBV9 to TRBJ2-3; D gene ambiguous. Germline loops: CDR1 SGDLS, CDR2 YYNGEE. Trimming removed 3 bases from V and 3 bases from J, with 8 bases in between. The CDR3 sequence is 13 residues long. CDR3 in amino acids: CASSGSPTDTQYF. CDR3 DNA sequence: TGTGCCAGCAGCGGAAGCCCGACAGATACGCAGTATTTT. The full variable domain, with the rest looked up from reference TRBV9 and TRBJ2-3, is DSGVTQTPKHLITATGQRVTLRCSPRSGDLSVYWYQQSLDQGLQFLIQYYNGEERAKGNILERFSAQQFPDLHSELNLSSLELGDSALYFCASSGSPTDTQYFGPGTRLTVL.

This clonotype was detected a few times. The rearrangement links TRBV6-2 or TRBV6-3 to TRBJ2-7; the match to TRBD1 covers 7 bases. With V trimmed by 5 bases and J by 3 bases, 10 bases remained unmatched. The CDR3 extends over 15 amino acids. CDR1 and CDR2 from the germline V gene are MNHEY and SVGEGT. The chain's CDR3 is CASSDRVVGSYEQYF. The CDR3, as DNA: TGTGCCAGCAGTGACAGGGTGGTGGGGAGCTACGAGCAGTACTTC.

This clonotype was detected only a few times. V gene TRBV7-8 combines with J gene TRBJ2-1; unclear D gene. The ends were cut back, 5 bases at V and 5 bases at J, with 16 bases in the middle. CDR3 length: 15 amino acids. Germline CDR1 is SGHVS and CDR2 is FQNEAQ. CDR3 in DNA: TGTGCCAGCAGCCCAAAAGGAGAGTGGGACAATGAGCAGTTCTTC. Its translation is CASSPKGEWDNEQFF. Variable domain in full (rest from reference TRBV7-8 and TRBJ2-1): GAGVSQSPRYKVAKRGQDVALRCDPISGHVSLFWYQQALGQGPEFLTYFQNEAQLDKSGLPSDRFFAERPEGSVSTLKIQRTQQEDSAVYLCASSPKGEWDNEQFFGPGTRLTVL.